A single sample is the source of the 6 T cell receptor beta chains below, sequenced in a study of tumor-infiltrating lymphocytes in primary liver carcinoma. From about 19-30 mg of unsorted bulk tissue, DNA and RNA were co-extracted together. Priming with a constant-region primer yielded TCR beta cDNA from roughly 0.45 ug total RNA. Three rounds of nested multiplex PCR with slightly modified ARM-PCR produced TCR beta libraries. Both of the initial two PCR rounds ran for 10 cycles and employed TRBV1-TRBV30 forward primers alongside a C-beta reverse primer. TCRdb recomputed calls from the multiplex PCR reads with MiXCR, one row per CDR3 protein. The data contain 40,000 to 55,000 distinct CDR3 sequences, over 65% of them singletons. The sequenced sample was liver tumor tissue from sampling region 5. Subset described: tumor region T5, tumor centre. The receptors come from a man aged 35 to 55 with primary liver carcinoma and hepatitis B virus infection.

As regards this clonotype: The conserved phenylalanine or tryptophan is not found at the CDR3 terminus, so this likely reflects a read error. This chain joins TRBV11-1 and TRBJ2-4, with 13 bases lining up with TRBD2. The CDR3 spans 17 residues. Germline lookup yields CDR1 SGHAT and CDR2 FQDESV (reference sequence). Trimming at V came to 3 bases and at J to 7 bases, leaving 9 bases not matched to a gene. The DNA for the CDR3 is TGTGCCAGCAGCTTTCCCGGGACTAGCGGGACCAGTAACATTCAGTACTCA. Its protein product is CASSFPGTSGTSNIQYS.

As for this clonotype: Relative to the germline gene, one junction end is altered; a read error may explain this. The chain combines TRBV5-1 with TRBJ1-1, with 7 bases that match TRBD1. Germline CDR1 and CDR2: SGHRS and YFSETQ. The CDR3 is made up of 14 amino acids. The CDR3 protein is CANSLGTVNIEAFF. The CDR3 DNA reads as TGCGCCAACAGCCTGGGGACAGTGAACATTGAAGCCTTCTTT. The whole variable domain, filled in from reference TRBV5-1 and TRBJ1-1, reads KAGVTQTPRYLIKTRGQQVTLSCSPISGHRSVSWYQQTPGQGLQFLFEYFSETQRNKGNFPGRFSGRQFSNSRSEMNVSTLELGDSALYLCANSLGTVNIEAFFGQGTRLTVV.

As concerns this clonotype: The junction and the germline gene differ at one end; a read error may be behind it. The J gene is TRBJ1-1, the V gene TRBV7-9, with D perhaps TRBD1 (5 bases). The CDR3 loop spans 18 amino acids. Germline loops: CDR1 SEHNR, CDR2 FQNEAQ (reference sequence). CDR3 nucleotide sequence: TGTGCCAGCTGCTTAGGCCAACTCCGTCCGGGACCGAACAGTGAAGCTTTCTTT. Its translation: CASCLGQLRPGPNSEAFF.

A remark on this clonotype: The CDR3 ends on some other residue instead of the conserved phenylalanine or tryptophan, so this is likely a read error. The chain joins TRBV11-2 to TRBJ2-7, with a tentative D call TRBD1 (5 bases). Germline V gene data show CDR1 as SGHAT and CDR2 as FQNNGV. There are 14 residues in the CDR3. For the CDR3, the DNA is TGTGCCAGCAGCTCTAACAGGAACTTCTACGGGCAGTACATC. This encodes CASSSNRNFYGQYI.

This clonotype was detected once. The junction does not match germline at one end; this may be a read error. The V call is TRBV29-1, the J call TRBJ2-5; D call uncertain. The CDR3 is 14 residues long. Germline CDR1 and CDR2: SQVTM and ANQGSEA. DNA for the CDR3: TGCAGCGTTGAAGATGGGATGTCACAAGAGACCCAGTGCTTC. This codes for CSVEDGMSQETQCF. The entire variable domain, with the rest obtained from reference TRBV29-1 and TRBJ2-5, is as follows: SAVISQKPSRDICQRGTSLTIQCQVDSQVTMMFWYRQQPGQSLTLIATANQGSEATYESGFVIDKFPISRPNLTFSTLTVSNMSPEDSSIYLCSVEDGMSQETQCFGPGTRLLVL.

Notes on this clonotype: Compared with germline, one end of the junction differs, possibly owing to a read error. This chain uses TRBV29-1 with TRBJ2-1; TRBD2 agrees at 9 bases. Germline values: CDR1 SQVTM, CDR2 ANQGSEA. The CDR3 has 16 residues. CDR3 DNA sequence: TGCAGCGTTGAATTCGGGAGCGGGAGGATAACCGGTGAGCAATTCTTC. This codes for CSVEFGSGRITGEQFF.